This entry describes one T cell receptor (beta chain). Antigen specificity is unknown. The study ran its PCR with 60 Vbeta and 13 Jbeta primers. TCRdb's copy holds only in-frame clones and misses some; the assay was immunoSEQ multiplex PCR. The sample lists under 200,000 clones, around three quarters seen once, with more than 5.5% in the top ten. The data were taken from a study of cytomegalovirus exposure and HLA in healthy donors. General study findings and limits: In a later analysis, DRB1 alleles had the most associated TCRs; HLA-C alleles the fewest. Earlier analysis found most TCR beta V segments productive about 90% or about 30% of the time. Later analysis revealed greater clonal expansion in HLA-associated TCR beta chains than in equally common others.

This CDR3 region has 15 residues. Unmatched junction bases numbered 2, after V lost 3 bases and J lost 1 base. Germline assignment: CDR1 SGHNT and CDR2 YYREEE (reference sequence). This clonotype originated in a man between 40 and 49 years old in good health and CMV-seronegative. V usage is TRBV5-4 and J usage is TRBJ2-3, with 10 positions matching TRBD1. The sample was PBMCs. Here the CDR3 reads CASSSGTGGTDTQYF. In nucleotides, the CDR3 is TGTGCCAGCAGCTCGGGGACAGGGGGCACAGATACGCAGTATTTT.